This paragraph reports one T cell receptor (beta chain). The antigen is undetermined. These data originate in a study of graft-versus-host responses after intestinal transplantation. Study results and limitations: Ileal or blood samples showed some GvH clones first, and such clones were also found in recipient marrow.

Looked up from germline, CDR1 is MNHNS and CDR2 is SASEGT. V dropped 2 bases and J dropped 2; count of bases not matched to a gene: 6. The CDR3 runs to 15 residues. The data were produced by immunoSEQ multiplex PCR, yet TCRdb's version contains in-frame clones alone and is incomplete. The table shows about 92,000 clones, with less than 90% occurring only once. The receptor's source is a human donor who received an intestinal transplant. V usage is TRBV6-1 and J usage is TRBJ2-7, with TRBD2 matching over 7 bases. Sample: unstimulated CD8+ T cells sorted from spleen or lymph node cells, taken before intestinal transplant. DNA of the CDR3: TGTGCCAGCAGTGAATGGGCTAGCGGTCCCTACGAGCAGTACTTC. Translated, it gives CASSEWASGPYEQYF.